The clone carrying this T cell receptor (beta chain) was observed a single time. The repertoire was sequenced with immunoSEQ multiplex PCR; TCRdb's copy has only in-frame clones and lacks some. The sample contains about 100,000 clones, 80% to 90% of which appear only once. This record belongs to a study of PD-1 blockade in classical Hodgkin lymphoma. There are 16 residues in the CDR3. In germline, CDR1 is WSHSY, CDR2 SAAADI. V shed 4 bases, J shed 3 bases, and the junction held 6 bases outside the gene matches. Every one of the patients relapsed after autologous stem cell transplantation (brentuximab vedotin exposure was variable).

J is TRBJ1-2 and V is TRBV10-2, with 12 bases that match TRBD1. The TCR sequence derives from a human donor with classical Hodgkin lymphoma. This sample comprised peripheral blood mononuclear cells (PBMCs), obtained before the second cycle of nivolumab. CDR3 nucleotide sequence: TGCGCCAGCAGTGGGATCGGGACAGGGGGCCACTATGGCTACACCTTC. Translating gives CASSGIGTGGHYGYTF.